Here is one TCR beta chain with its context. Deletions cut 0 bases from V and 0 bases from J, with 9 bases between. Germline CDR1 and CDR2: MNHNY and SVGAGI (reference sequence). The CDR3 runs 16 residues. This sample stems from a study of shared clonotypes between healthy human individuals. CD45RO-negative, CCR7-selected cells formed the naive CD8 fraction, which excluded terminally differentiated effector memory CD45RA+ cells. Donors, healthy HIV-negative adults, lacked recent acute infections or vaccinations. Assay used: immunoSEQ multiplex PCR; TCRdb lists only in-frame clones, some missing. Among some 2 million clones listed, about 95% were seen once.

The sample taken for sequencing was naive CD8+ T cells sorted from blood. The receptor was isolated from a man aged 18-30 years in good health. The chain recombines TRBV6-6 with TRBJ2-1, with D possibly being TRBD2 (5 bases). DNA of the CDR3: TGTGCCAGCAGTTACTCCCCCGGGAACTCCTACAATGAGCAGTTCTTC. Protein sequence: CASSYSPGNSYNEQFF.